The rows below give T cell receptor beta chains drawn from one sample of a study of blood T cell repertoires in COVID-19. Only in-frame clones appear in the TCRdb table, and some are missing; sequencing was by immunoSEQ multiplex PCR. The table has roughly 130,000 clones, around three quarters seen once. The material sequenced was peripheral blood. The receptors here all came from a man between 60 and 75 years old with acute or convalescent COVID-19. Both conserved end residues are part of each CDR3. The D gene is left open where the match is weak. Rows give clone size only sometimes, using once, few, many, or a class for an expanded clone.

>NA|NA|TRBJ2-2|TRBV27
CASTGAGTGELFF
TGTGCCAGCACAGGGGCGGGCACCGGGGAGCTGTTTTTT
>TRBD1|few|TRBJ1-5|TRBV5-5
CASSLDVGGVGQGTQHF
TGTGCCAGCAGCTTGGATGTGGGTGGAGTAGGACAGGGAACCCAGCATTTT
>NA|NA|TRBJ2-1|TRBV5-4
CASSLGVREQFF
TGTGCCAGCAGCTTGGGTGTTCGTGAGCAGTTCTTC
>NA|few|TRBJ1-1|TRBV5-1
CASSPGHQNTEAFF
TGCGCCAGCAGCCCTGGACACCAGAACACTGAAGCTTTCTTT
>NA|NA|TRBJ1-2|TRBV4-3
CASSQQTANYGYTF
TGCGCCAGCAGCCAGCAGACAGCTAACTATGGCTACACCTTC
>TRBD2|NA|TRBJ2-2|TRBV6-5
CASGKRELNTGELFF
TGTGCCAGCGGGAAGCGGGAGTTGAACACCGGGGAGCTGTTTTTT
>NA|few|TRBJ2-3|TRBV29-1
CSVSGGSTDTQYF
TGCAGCGTCTCCGGGGGAAGCACAGATACGCAGTATTTT
>NA|NA|TRBJ2-1|TRBV6-1
CASSEAAGQHNEQFF
TGTGCCAGCAGTGAAGCTGCGGGACAGCACAATGAGCAGTTCTTC
>NA|NA|TRBJ1-1|TRBV12-3/TRBV12-4
CATQSRPTEAFF
TGTGCCACCCAATCTAGACCGACCGAAGCTTTCTTT
>TRBD2|NA|TRBJ2-1|TRBV9
CASSGTSGSLSEQFF
TGTGCCAGCAGCGGGACTAGCGGGAGTCTCAGTGAGCAGTTCTTC
>TRBD1|NA|TRBJ2-2|TRBV6-2/TRBV6-3
CASSYRTGTVNTGELFF
TGTGCCAGCAGTTACAGGACAGGGACAGTGAACACCGGGGAGCTGTTTTTT
>NA|NA|TRBJ2-7|TRBV7-2
CASSSGSGVEQYF
TGTGCCAGCAGCTCGGGTTCAGGGGTCGAGCAGTACTTC
>NA|NA|TRBJ2-1|TRBV4-3
CASSQAQDYGEQFF
TGCGCCAGCAGCCAAGCGCAGGACTACGGCGAGCAGTTCTTC
>NA|NA|TRBJ2-2|TRBV7-2
CASSSAPLRLVPGELFF
TGTGCCAGCAGCTCGGCCCCGCTCCGACTAGTTCCCGGGGAGCTGTTTTTT
>TRBD1|NA|TRBJ2-2|TRBV7-2
CASSLDRGSRTGELFF
TGTGCCAGCAGTCTGGACAGGGGTTCGAGGACCGGGGAGCTGTTTTTT
>NA|few|TRBJ1-2|TRBV10-3
CAISESIVAGYTF
TGTGCCATCAGTGAGTCGATAGTAGCGGGCTACACCTTC
>NA|NA|TRBJ1-2|TRBV5-4
CASSPQGAGYTF
TGTGCCAGCAGTCCTCAAGGGGCTGGCTACACCTTC
>TRBD1|NA|TRBJ1-2|TRBV9
CASSVEAGGLYGYTF
TGTGCCAGCAGCGTAGAGGCAGGGGGCCTCTATGGCTACACCTTC
>NA|NA|TRBJ1-2|TRBV2
CASEGRRGYGYTF
TGTGCCAGCGAGGGACGGCGGGGCTATGGCTACACCTTC
>TRBD2|NA|TRBJ2-7|TRBV27
CASSYGGVSYEQYF
TGTGCCAGCAGTTATGGGGGGGTTTCCTACGAGCAGTACTTC
>TRBD2|NA|TRBJ2-3|TRBV28
CASSLPSGSNTQYF
TGTGCCAGCAGTTTGCCTAGCGGGAGTAATACGCAGTATTTT
>NA|NA|TRBJ1-1|TRBV5-1
CASSSEVSVEAFF
TGCGCCAGCAGCTCGGAAGTATCCGTGGAGGCTTTCTTT
>NA|once|TRBJ2-7|TRBV28
CASSPRGGAREQYF
TGTGCCAGCAGTCCCCGGGGAGGCGCCCGCGAGCAGTACTTC
>NA|NA|TRBJ2-6|TRBV4-3
CASSPSGWANVLTF
TGCGCCAGCAGCCCGTCAGGCTGGGCCAACGTCCTGACTTTC
>TRBD1|NA|TRBJ1-2|TRBV5-1
CASSAGRQGANYGYTF
TGCGCCAGCAGCGCAGGAAGACAGGGAGCTAACTATGGCTACACCTTC
>NA|NA|TRBJ2-7|TRBV18
CASQMDYSYEQYF
TGTGCCAGCCAAATGGACTACTCCTACGAGCAGTACTTC
>NA|NA|TRBJ2-7|TRBV2
CASSGDYEQYF
TGTGCCAGCAGTGGAGACTACGAGCAGTACTTC
>NA|NA|TRBJ2-2|TRBV3-1/TRBV3-2
CASSQETTTGVGELFF
TGTGCCAGCAGCCAAGAAACTACTACGGGGGTCGGGGAGCTGTTTTTT
>NA|NA|TRBJ2-3|TRBV6-2/TRBV6-3
CASSYFLVADTQYF
TGTGCCAGCAGTTACTTTCTAGTAGCGGATACGCAGTATTTT
>NA|NA|TRBJ1-1|TRBV6-2/TRBV6-3
CASSYSRGSLFDEAFF
TGTGCCAGCAGTTACTCGAGGGGGTCACTGTTTGATGAAGCTTTCTTT
>NA|NA|TRBJ2-7|TRBV6-5
CASTRGGGYEQYF
TGTGCCAGCACCAGGGGCGGGGGTTACGAGCAGTACTTC
>NA|NA|TRBJ1-1|TRBV9
CASSVGIGANTEAFF
TGTGCCAGCAGCGTAGGGATAGGGGCGAACACTGAAGCTTTCTTT
>NA|NA|TRBJ2-7|TRBV6-5
CASSYSTDSYEQYF
TGTGCCAGCAGTTACTCGACAGACTCCTACGAGCAGTACTTC
>TRBD1|NA|TRBJ1-5|TRBV19
CASNFRTGGAGEPQHF
TGTGCCAGTAACTTCCGGACAGGGGGCGCGGGGGAGCCCCAGCATTTT
>NA|NA|TRBJ1-4|TRBV6-5
CASTSPGGGEKLFF
TGTGCCAGCACCTCCCCGGGGGGTGGTGAAAAACTGTTTTTT
>NA|few|TRBJ2-3|TRBV27
CASSLSPGYGTDTQYF
TGTGCCAGCAGTTTATCGCCAGGGTATGGCACAGATACGCAGTATTTT
>TRBD1|NA|TRBJ1-6|TRBV4-2
CASSQGTGNNSPLHF
TGTGCCAGCAGCCAGGGGACAGGGAATAATTCACCCCTCCACTTT
>TRBD1|NA|TRBJ1-2|TRBV29-1
CSAAAGQGYGYTF
TGCAGCGCAGCAGCGGGACAGGGATATGGCTACACCTTC
>TRBD1|NA|TRBJ1-2|TRBV3-1/TRBV3-2
CASRQQGAGGYTF
TGTGCCAGCAGACAACAGGGGGCAGGTGGCTACACCTTC
>NA|NA|TRBJ1-1|TRBV9
CASSVGEGGTEAFF
TGTGCCAGCAGCGTAGGCGAGGGAGGGACTGAAGCTTTCTTT
>NA|NA|TRBJ1-1|TRBV19
CASSAQRGTEAFF
TGTGCCAGTTCCGCCCAGCGGGGCACTGAAGCTTTCTTT
>NA|NA|TRBJ1-2|TRBV12-3/TRBV12-4
CASSSGLQGYTF
TGTGCCAGCAGTTCAGGGCTCCAAGGCTACACCTTC
>NA|NA|TRBJ1-4|TRBV18
CASSPREGGGNEKLFF
TGTGCCAGCTCACCAAGAGAGGGTGGAGGTAATGAAAAACTGTTTTTT
>NA|once|TRBJ1-5|TRBV19
CASTRPEGNQPQHF
TGTGCCAGTACCCGCCCCGAGGGCAATCAGCCCCAGCATTTT
>NA|NA|TRBJ2-3|TRBV6-6
CASSRADRPSTDTQYF
TGTGCCAGCTCTAGGGCTGACAGGCCCAGCACAGATACGCAGTATTTT
>TRBD2|NA|TRBJ2-3|TRBV2
CASSQGLAGVDTQYF
TGTGCCAGCAGCCAGGGACTAGCGGGAGTAGATACGCAGTATTTT